This T cell receptor beta chain was profiled in a study of cytomegalovirus exposure and HLA in healthy donors. PCR used 60 Vbeta primers and 13 Jbeta primers. Here immunoSEQ multiplex PCR was the method, and the copy in TCRdb shows in-frame clones only, minus some. The data contain approximately 95,000 clones, less than 80% of them singletons. Trimming took 7 bases from V and 0 from J, leaving 18 bases between them. This CDR3 has 16 amino acids. Germline-derived CDR1 and CDR2 are WNHNN and SYGVQD (reference sequence). The chain links TRBV10-1 to TRBJ1-1, with a tentative D call TRBD1 (6 bases). This TCR came from a woman aged 40 to 50 in good health and CMV-seropositive. Sample: PBMCs. CDR3 coding DNA: TGCGCCAGCACCCCGGGGGGACACTCAATGAACACTGAAGCTTTCTTT. Its protein is CASTPGGHSMNTEAFF.